This TCR beta chain was sequenced during a study of T cell repertoires in cytomegalovirus infection. Losses at the gene ends were 6 bases for V and 1 base for J; bases not matched to a gene: 8. The germline V gene encodes CDR1 DFQATT and CDR2 SNEGSKA (reference sequence). This CDR3 contains 14 residues. TCRdb reanalysed the reads using MiXCR and keeps one entry per CDR3 protein. The data hold approximately 400,000 distinct CDR3 sequences, with 30% to 40% observed a single time. Notes on the study in general: The ex vivo response was dominated by HLA-C-restricted CMV-specific TCR beta clonotypes.

This clonotype came up a few times. Antigen specificity is unknown. The chain joins TRBV20-1 to TRBJ2-7, with 8 bases lining up with TRBD1. The sequenced sample was PBMCs. The sequence was obtained from a human donor in good health (CMV status not recorded). Some clones in this sample may be carry-over from other donors' samples. The chain's CDR3 is CSADDRGLSYEQYF. The CDR3 DNA is TGCAGTGCCGACGACAGGGGCCTATCCTACGAGCAGTACTTC.